This TCR beta chain comes out of a study of cytomegalovirus exposure and HLA in healthy donors. Regarding the study as a whole: According to a later analysis, most TCR beta chains associated with CMV appeared HLA-restricted.

The study sampled nominally healthy donors, though unrecorded immune exposures were likely. A multiplex PCR was run with 60 Vbeta primers and 13 Jbeta primers. Sequenced by immunoSEQ multiplex PCR; TCRdb stores in-frame clones only, minus some. Of roughly 230,000 clones listed, over 75% are singletons. This clone came up a few times. Its antigen is undetermined. The sequencing sample was made of PBMCs. The receptor comes from a boy aged 5-17 years in good health and CMV-seronegative.

The CDR3 bases are TGCAGCGCTGGACAGGGTAGCAATCAGCCCCAGCATTTT. The encoded protein is CSAGQGSNQPQHF. The chain is built from TRBV29-1 and TRBJ1-5; TRBD1 matches at 8 bases. Germline V lookup: CDR1 SQVTM, CDR2 ANQGSEA. CDR3 length: 13 residues. The V segment lost 7 bases and the J segment 0 bases; nucleotides outside the gene matches: 2. Complete variable domain (other parts from reference TRBV29-1 and TRBJ1-5): SAVISQKPSRDICQRGTSLTIQCQVDSQVTMMFWYRQQPGQSLTLIATANQGSEATYESGFVIDKFPISRPNLTFSTLTVSNMSPEDSSIYLCSAGQGSNQPQHFGDGTRLSIL.